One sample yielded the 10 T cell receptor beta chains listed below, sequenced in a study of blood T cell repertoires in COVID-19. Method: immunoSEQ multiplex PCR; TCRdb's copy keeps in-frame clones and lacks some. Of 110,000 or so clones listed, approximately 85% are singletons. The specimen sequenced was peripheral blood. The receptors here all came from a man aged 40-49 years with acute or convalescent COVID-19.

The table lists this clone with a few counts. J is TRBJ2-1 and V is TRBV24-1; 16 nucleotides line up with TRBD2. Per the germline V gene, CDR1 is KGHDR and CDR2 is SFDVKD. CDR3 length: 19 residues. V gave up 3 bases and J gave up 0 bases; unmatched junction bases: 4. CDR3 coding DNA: TGTGCCACCAGTGATCCGGGACTAGCGGGGGGGAGCTCCTACAATGAGCAGTTCTTC. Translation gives CATSDPGLAGGSSYNEQFF.

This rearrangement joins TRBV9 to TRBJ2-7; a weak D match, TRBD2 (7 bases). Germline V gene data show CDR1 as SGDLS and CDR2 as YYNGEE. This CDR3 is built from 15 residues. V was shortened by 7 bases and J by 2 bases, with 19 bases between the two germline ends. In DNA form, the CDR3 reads TGTGCCAGCTCAAAGGGGGGGACGGAGGCCTACGAGCAGTACTTC. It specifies CASSKGGTEAYEQYF.

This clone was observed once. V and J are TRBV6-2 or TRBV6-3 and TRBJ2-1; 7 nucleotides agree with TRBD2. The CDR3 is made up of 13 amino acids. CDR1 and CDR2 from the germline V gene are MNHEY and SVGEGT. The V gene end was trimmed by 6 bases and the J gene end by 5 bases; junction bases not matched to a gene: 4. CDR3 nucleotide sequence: TGTGCCAGCAGCCGCCTAGCGGACAATGAGCAGTTCTTC. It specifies CASSRLADNEQFF.

Written as DNA, the CDR3 is TGCGCCAGCAGCTTATCTGGAGGGGTCGCCTACAATGAGCAGTTCTTC. The encoded protein is CASSLSGGVAYNEQFF. The V and J genes are TRBV5-1 and TRBJ2-1; weak D call: TRBD2 (6 bases). Between the trimmed V and J ends, which lost 2 bases and 2 bases, there was a span of 14 bases. Germline values: CDR1 SGHRS, CDR2 YFSETQ. The CDR3 has 16 amino acids. The full variable domain, in which reference TRBV5-1 and TRBJ2-1 provide the parts outside the CDR3, is KAGVTQTPRYLIKTRGQQVTLSCSPISGHRSVSWYQQTPGQGLQFLFEYFSETQRNKGNFPGRFSGRQFSNSRSEMNVSTLELGDSALYLCASSLSGGVAYNEQFFGPGTRLTVL.

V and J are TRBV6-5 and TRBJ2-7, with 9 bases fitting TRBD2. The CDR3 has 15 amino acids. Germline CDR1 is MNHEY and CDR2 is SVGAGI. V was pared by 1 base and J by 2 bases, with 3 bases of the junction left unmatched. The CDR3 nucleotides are TGTGCCAGCAGTTACTGGGCGGGGGGGGCCTACGAGCAGTACTTC. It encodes CASSYWAGGAYEQYF.

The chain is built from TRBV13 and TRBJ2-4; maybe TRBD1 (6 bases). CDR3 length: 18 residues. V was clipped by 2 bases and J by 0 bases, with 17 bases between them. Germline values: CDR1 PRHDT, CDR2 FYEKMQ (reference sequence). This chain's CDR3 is CASSLTNWGPLAKNIQYF. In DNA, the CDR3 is TGTGCCAGCAGCTTAACAAATTGGGGGCCTCTAGCCAAAAACATTCAGTACTTC.

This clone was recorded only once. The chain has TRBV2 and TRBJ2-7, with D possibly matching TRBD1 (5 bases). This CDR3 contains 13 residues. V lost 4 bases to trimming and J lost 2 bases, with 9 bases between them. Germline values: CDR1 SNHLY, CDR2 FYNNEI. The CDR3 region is CASSVGRTYEQYF. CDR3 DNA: TGTGCCAGCAGTGTGGGGCGGACCTACGAGCAGTACTTC. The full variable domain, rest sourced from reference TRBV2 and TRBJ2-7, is EPEVTQTPSHQVTQMGQEVILRCVPISNHLYFYWYRQILGQKVEFLVSFYNNEISEKSEIFDDQFSVERPDGSNFTLKIRSTKLEDSAMYFCASSVGRTYEQYFGPGTRLTVT.

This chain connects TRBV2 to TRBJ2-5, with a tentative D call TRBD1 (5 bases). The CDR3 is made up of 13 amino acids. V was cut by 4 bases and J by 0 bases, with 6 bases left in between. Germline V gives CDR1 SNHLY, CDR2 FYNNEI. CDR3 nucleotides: TGTGCCAGCAGTGGACAGAACCAAGAGACCCAGTACTTC. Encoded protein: CASSGQNQETQYF.

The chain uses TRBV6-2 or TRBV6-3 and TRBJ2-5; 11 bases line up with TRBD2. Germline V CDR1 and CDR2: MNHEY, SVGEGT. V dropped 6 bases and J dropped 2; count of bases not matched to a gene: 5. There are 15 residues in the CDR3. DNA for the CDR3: TGTGCCAGCAGCCATACTAGCGGGGGACAAGAGACCCAGTACTTC. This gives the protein CASSHTSGGQETQYF.

As DNA, the CDR3 is TGTGCCAGCAGCCCGGGAACATACTATGGCTACACCTTC. Translating it yields CASSPGTYYGYTF. This chain uses TRBV7-2 with TRBJ1-2; D gene ambiguous. Trimming cost V 5 bases and J 3 bases, with 10 bases left between them. CDR3 length: 13 residues. The germline CDR1 and CDR2 sequences are SGHTA and FQGNSA.